What follows is one T cell receptor (beta chain) and its context. This table comes from immunoSEQ multiplex PCR, and its TCRdb copy is limited to in-frame clones, with some not included. Of 440,000 or so clones listed, around 90% are singletons. The data derive from a study of Ad26.COV2.S vaccination and SARS-CoV-2 variants. There are 17 residues in the CDR3. J lost 5 bases, V lost 2 bases, and 10 bases had no gene match. The germline CDR1 and CDR2 sequences are SGHRS and YFSETQ. Treatment of the sample: around 19 received Ad26.COV2.S at low or high dose, single or two shots; 5 received placebo; per-sample allocation not given. Samples were taken on day 63 after the first vaccine or placebo injection.

Sequencing was performed on peripheral blood, taken in a trial of Ad26.COV2.S vaccine versus placebo. This chain connects TRBV5-1 to TRBJ2-1, with 10 bases matching TRBD1. The clonotype originates from a person aged 18 to 65 who received the Ad26.COV2.S COVID-19 vaccine or a placebo. The CDR3 DNA is TGCGCCAGCAGCTTTACCGGGACAGGGGCACCGAACAATGAGCAGTTCTTC. This gives the protein CASSFTGTGAPNNEQFF.